Detailed here is one T cell receptor beta chain. The antigen remains unidentified. The germline CDR1 and CDR2 sequences are LGHNA and YSLEER. This CDR3 spans 14 amino acids. Trimming removed 5 bases from V and 2 bases from J; junction bases left unmatched: 6. This specimen comes from a study of blood T cells in healthy people across ages. Study-wide results and caveats: With unsorted PBMCs, a conclusive comparison of naive versus antigen-experienced cells was not possible. Higher diversity, along with more naive CD4+ cells, distinguished long-lived donors from aged donors.

Combining a sample-barcoded 5' primer with a J-beta primer mix, a second PCR ran for roughly 7 to 12 cycles. Via MiXCR, TCRdb re-called the 5' RACE reads, giving one row per CDR3 protein. The sample lists about 1.4 million distinct CDR3 sequences; 55% to 75% were seen once. The source material was blood. The TCR sequence derives from a man in his late teens or twenties in good health. The V gene is TRBV4-3, the J gene TRBJ2-7, with TRBD2 matching 7 bases. CDR3 DNA: TGCGCCAGCAGCATAGGGAGGGGAACCTACGAGCAGTACTTC. Translating gives CASSIGRGTYEQYF.